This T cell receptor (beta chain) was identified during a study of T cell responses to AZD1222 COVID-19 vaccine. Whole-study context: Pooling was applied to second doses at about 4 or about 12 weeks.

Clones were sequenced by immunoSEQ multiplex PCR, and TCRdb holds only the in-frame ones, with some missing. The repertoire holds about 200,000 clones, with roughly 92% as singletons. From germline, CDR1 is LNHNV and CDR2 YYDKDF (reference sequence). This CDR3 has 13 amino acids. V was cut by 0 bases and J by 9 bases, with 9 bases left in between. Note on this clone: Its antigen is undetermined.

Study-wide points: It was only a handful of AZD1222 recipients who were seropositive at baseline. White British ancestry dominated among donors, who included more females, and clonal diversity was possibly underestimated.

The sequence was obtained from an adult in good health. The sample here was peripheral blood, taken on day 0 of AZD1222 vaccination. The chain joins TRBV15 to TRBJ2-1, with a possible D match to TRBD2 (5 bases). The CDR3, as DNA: TGTGCCACCAGCAGAGATGAAAGCGGTGAGCAGTTCTTC. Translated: CATSRDESGEQFF.